This TCR beta chain was obtained from a study of CXCR4 blockade with PD-1 therapy in pancreatic cancer. A note on this clone: Its antigen is not identified. Mismatch with germline at one junction end may stem from a read error.

Per the germline V gene, CDR1 is MDHEN and CDR2 is SYDVKM. CDR3 size: 12 residues. Study-level points and caveats: Sequencing covered TCRbeta chains only, not alpha chains. Frequent tumor clones were encoded by many distinct rearrangements, suggesting shared antigens. Survival did not correlate with tumor clonality, which averaged approximately 0.15 versus 0.05.

The protocol was immunoSEQ multiplex PCR, while the TCRdb copy is restricted to in-frame clones and leaves out a portion. The table has roughly 15,000 clones, over 60% seen once. These archived tumors were resected from patients never given neoadjuvant therapy beforehand. Sequenced sample: tumor tissue. The chain is built from TRBV28 and TRBJ1-2; D call uncertain. This TCR derives from a human donor with pancreatic ductal adenocarcinoma. CDR3 in amino acids: CASSLSRQRVVF. The DNA for the CDR3 is TGTGCCAGCAGTTTATCACGGCAAAGGGTTGTCTTC.